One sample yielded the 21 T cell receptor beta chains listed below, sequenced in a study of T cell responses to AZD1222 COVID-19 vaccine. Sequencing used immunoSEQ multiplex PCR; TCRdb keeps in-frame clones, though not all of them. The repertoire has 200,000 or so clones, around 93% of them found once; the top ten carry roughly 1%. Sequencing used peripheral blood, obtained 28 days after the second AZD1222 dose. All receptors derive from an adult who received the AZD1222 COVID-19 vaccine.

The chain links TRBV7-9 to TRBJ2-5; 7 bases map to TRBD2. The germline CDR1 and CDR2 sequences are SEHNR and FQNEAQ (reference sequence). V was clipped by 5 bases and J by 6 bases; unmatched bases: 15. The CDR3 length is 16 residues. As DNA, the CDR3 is TGTGCCAGCAGCCCGCGGCCGGGGGAGGGGAGGAAGACCCAGTACTTC. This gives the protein CASSPRPGEGRKTQYF.

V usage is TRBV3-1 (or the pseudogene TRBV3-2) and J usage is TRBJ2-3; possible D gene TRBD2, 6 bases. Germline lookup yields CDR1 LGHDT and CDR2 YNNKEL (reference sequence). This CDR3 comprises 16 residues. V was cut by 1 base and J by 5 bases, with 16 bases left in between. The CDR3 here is CASSQARDLGGDTQYF. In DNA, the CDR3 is TGTGCCAGCAGCCAAGCTCGAGATCTGGGGGGAGATACGCAGTATTTT.

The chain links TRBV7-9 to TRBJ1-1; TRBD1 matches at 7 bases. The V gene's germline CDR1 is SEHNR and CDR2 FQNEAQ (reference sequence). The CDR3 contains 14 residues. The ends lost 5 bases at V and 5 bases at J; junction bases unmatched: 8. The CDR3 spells CASSLRQGSTEAFF. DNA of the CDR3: TGTGCCAGCAGCCTTCGACAGGGATCTACTGAAGCTTTCTTT.

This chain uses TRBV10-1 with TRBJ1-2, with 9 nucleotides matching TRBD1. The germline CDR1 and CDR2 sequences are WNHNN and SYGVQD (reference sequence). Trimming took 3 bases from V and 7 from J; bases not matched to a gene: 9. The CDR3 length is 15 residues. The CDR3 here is CASSDGYGQGSGYTF. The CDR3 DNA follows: TGCGCCAGCAGTGACGGGTACGGACAGGGGTCTGGCTACACCTTC.

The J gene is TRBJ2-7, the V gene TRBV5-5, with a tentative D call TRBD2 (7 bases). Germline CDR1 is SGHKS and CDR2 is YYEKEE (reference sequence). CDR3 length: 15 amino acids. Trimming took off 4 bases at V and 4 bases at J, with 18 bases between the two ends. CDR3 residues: CASSVVGGAEYEQYF. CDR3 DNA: TGTGCCAGCAGCGTAGTAGGGGGGGCCGAGTACGAGCAGTACTTC.

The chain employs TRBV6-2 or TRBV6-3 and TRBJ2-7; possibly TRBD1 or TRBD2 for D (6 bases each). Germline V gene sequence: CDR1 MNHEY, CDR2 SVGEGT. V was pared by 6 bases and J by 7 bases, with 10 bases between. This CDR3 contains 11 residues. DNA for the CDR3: TGTGCCAGCAGCCGAGGGGGGGAGCAGTACTTC. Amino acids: CASSRGGEQYF.

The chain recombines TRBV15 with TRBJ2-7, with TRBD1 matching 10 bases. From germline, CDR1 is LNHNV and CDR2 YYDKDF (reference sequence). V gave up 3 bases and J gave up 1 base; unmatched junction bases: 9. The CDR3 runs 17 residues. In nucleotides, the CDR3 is TGTGCCACCAGCAGGAGGACAGGGGGGAGTTGGTCCTACGAGCAGTACTTC. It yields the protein CATSRRTGGSWSYEQYF.

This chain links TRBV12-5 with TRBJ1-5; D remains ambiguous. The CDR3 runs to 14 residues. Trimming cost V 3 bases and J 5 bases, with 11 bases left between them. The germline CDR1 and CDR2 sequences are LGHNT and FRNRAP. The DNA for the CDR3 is TGTGCTAGTGGTTTCGGTGGGATGGATCAGCCCCAGCATTTT. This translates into CASGFGGMDQPQHF.

The CDR3 sequence is CASRPGQGTSYGYTF. CDR3 nucleotides: TGTGCCAGCAGGCCGGGACAGGGGACCTCCTATGGCTACACCTTC. The chain joins TRBV2 to TRBJ1-2, with 10 bases identical to TRBD1. After removal of 6 bases from V and 4 bases from J, the junction contained 8 bases not matched to a gene. Per germline, CDR1 SNHLY and CDR2 FYNNEI. The CDR3 runs 15 residues.

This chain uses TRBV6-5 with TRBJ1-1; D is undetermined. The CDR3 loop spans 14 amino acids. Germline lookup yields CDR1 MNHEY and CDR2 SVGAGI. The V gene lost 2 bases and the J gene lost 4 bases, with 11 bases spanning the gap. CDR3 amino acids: CASSYRETATEAFF. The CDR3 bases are TGTGCCAGCAGTTACAGGGAGACGGCCACTGAAGCTTTCTTT.

CDR3 sequence: CASSLRSGRNTGELFF. CDR3 in DNA: TGCGCCAGCAGCTTGAGGTCGGGTCGAAACACCGGGGAGCTGTTTTTT. The gene calls are TRBV5-1 and TRBJ2-2; unclear D gene. Trimming removed 1 base from V and 2 bases from J, with 12 bases in between. CDR3 length: 16 residues. Germline CDR1 and CDR2: SGHRS and YFSETQ.

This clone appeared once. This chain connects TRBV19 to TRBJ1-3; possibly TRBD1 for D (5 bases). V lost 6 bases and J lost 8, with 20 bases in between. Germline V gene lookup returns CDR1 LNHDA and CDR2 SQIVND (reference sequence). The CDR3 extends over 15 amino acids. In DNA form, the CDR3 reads TGTGCCAGTAGACACACAGGCGCCGCGGAACACACCATATATTTT. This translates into CASRHTGAAEHTIYF.

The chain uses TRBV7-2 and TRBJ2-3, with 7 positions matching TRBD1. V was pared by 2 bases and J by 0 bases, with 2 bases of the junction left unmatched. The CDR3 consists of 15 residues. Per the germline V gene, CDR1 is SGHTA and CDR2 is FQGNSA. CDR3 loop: CASSLWGQSTDTQYF. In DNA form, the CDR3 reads TGTGCCAGCAGCTTATGGGGACAGAGCACAGATACGCAGTATTTT.

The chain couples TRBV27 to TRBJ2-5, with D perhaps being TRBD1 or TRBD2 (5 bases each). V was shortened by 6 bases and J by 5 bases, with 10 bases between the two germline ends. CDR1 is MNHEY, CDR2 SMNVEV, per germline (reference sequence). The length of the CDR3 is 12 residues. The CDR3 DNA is TGTGCCAGCAGGGGACGCGGGGAGACCCAGTACTTC. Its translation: CASRGRGETQYF.

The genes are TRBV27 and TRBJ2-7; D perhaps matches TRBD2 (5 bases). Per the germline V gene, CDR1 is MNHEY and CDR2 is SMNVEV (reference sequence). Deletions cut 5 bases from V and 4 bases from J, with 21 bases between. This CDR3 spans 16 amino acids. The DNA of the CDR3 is TGTGCCAGCAGTCGGGGTCCCGTCGTCCTAAATTACGAGCAGTACTTC. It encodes CASSRGPVVLNYEQYF.

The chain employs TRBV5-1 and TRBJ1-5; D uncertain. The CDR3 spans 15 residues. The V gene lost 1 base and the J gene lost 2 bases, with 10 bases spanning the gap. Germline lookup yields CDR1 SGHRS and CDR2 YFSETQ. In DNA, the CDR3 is TGCGCCAGCAGCTTGTTGGGTACAGGCAATCAGCCCCAGCATTTT. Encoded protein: CASSLLGTGNQPQHF.

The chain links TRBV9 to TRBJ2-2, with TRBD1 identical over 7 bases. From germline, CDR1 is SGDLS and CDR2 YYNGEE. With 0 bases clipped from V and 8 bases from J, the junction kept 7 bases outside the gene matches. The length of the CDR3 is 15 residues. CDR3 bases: TGTGCCAGCAGCGTAGGACAGGGAAGGATTGGGGAGCTGTTTTTT. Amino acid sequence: CASSVGQGRIGELFF.

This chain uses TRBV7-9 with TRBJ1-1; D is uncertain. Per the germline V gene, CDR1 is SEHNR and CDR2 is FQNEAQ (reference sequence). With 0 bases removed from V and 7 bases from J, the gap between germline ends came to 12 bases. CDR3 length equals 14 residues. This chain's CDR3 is CASSLALVQNEAFF. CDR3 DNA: TGTGCCAGCAGCTTAGCGCTAGTACAGAATGAAGCTTTCTTT.

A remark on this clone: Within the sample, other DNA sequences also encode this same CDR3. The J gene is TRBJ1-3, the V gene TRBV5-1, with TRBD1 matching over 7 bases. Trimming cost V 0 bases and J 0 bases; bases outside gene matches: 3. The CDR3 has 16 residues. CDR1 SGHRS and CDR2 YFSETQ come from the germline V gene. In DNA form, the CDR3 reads TGCGCCAGCAGCTTGGGGACAGGACACTCTGGAAACACCATATATTTT. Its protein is CASSLGTGHSGNTIYF.

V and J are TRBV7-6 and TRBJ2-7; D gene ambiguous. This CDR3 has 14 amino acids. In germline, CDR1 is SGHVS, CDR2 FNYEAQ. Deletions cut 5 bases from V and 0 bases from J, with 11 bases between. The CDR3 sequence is CASSPRENSYEQYF. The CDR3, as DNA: TGTGCCAGCAGCCCTCGAGAAAACTCCTACGAGCAGTACTTC.

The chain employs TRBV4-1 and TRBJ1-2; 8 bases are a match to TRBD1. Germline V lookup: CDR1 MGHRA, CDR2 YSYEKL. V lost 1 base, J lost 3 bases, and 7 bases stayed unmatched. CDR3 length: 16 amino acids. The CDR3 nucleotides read TGCGCCAGCAGCCAAGGCCAGGGGGCCTTTGACTATGGCTACACCTTC. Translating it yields CASSQGQGAFDYGYTF.